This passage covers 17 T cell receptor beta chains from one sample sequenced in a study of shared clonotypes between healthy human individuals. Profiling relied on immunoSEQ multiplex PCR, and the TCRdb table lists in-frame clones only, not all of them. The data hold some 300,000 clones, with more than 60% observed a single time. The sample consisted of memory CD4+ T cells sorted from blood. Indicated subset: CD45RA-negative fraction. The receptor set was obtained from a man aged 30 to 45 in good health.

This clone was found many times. This chain's CDR3 is CASSSEALAGGPGAKNIQYF. The CDR3 DNA is TGCGCCAGCAGCTCCGAAGCCTTAGCGGGAGGGCCCGGAGCCAAAAACATTCAGTACTTC. The V call is TRBV5-1, the J call TRBJ2-4, with 11 positions matching TRBD2. V was clipped by 3 bases and J by 0 bases; unmatched bases: 14. This CDR3 is 20 amino acids long. From germline, CDR1 is SGHRS and CDR2 YFSETQ.

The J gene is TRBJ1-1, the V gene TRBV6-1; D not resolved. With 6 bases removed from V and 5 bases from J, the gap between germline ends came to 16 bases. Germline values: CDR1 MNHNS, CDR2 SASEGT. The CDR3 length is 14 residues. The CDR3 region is CASRRSGPMTEAFF. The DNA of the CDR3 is TGTGCCAGCAGGCGGTCCGGGCCGATGACTGAAGCTTTCTTT.

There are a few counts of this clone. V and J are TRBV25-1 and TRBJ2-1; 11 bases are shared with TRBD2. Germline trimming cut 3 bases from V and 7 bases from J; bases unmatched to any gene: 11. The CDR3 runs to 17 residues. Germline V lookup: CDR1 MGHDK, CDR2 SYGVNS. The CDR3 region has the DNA TGTGCCAGCAGTGAGCCACCGCTAGCGGGAGGTAGGAATGAGCAGTTCTTC. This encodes CASSEPPLAGGRNEQFF.

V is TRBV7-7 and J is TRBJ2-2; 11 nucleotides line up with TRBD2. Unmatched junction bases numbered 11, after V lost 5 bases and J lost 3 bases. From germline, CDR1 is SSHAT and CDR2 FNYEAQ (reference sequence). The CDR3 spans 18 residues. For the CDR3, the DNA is TGTGCCAGCAGCCAAACTAGGCTAGCGGGAGGTCACACCGGGGAGCTGTTTTTT. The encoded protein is CASSQTRLAGGHTGELFF.

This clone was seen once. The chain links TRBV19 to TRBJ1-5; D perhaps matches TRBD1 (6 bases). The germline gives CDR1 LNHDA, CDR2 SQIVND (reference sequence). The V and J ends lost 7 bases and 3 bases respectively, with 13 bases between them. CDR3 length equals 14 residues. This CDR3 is CASTHGGINQPQHF. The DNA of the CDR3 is TGTGCCAGTACCCATGGGGGCATCAATCAGCCCCAGCATTTT.

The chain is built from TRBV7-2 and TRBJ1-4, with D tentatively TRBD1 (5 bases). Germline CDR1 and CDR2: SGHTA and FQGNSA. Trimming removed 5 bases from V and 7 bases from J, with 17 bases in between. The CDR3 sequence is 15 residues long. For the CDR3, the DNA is TGTGCCAGCAGCGTTATAAGAGGGGTGGGTGAAAAACTGTTTTTT. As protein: CASSVIRGVGEKLFF.

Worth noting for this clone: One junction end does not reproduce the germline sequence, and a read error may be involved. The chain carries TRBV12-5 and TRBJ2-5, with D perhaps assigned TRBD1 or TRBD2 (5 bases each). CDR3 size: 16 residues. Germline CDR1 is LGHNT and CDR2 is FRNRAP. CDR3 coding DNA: TGTGCTAGTGGTTTGGCTTCCGGGACGGGCCAAGAGGCCCAGTACTTC. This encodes CASGLASGTGQEAQYF.

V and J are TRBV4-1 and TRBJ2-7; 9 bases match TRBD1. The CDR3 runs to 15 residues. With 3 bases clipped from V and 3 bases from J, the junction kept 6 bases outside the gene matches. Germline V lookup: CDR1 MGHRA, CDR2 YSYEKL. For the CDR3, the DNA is TGCGCCAGCAGCCAGACGGACAGGGGACTCTACGAGCAGTACTTC. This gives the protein CASSQTDRGLYEQYF.

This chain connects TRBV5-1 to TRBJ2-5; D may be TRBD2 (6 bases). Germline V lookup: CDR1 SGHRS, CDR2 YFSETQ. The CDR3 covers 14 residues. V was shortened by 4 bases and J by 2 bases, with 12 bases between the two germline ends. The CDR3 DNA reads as TGCGCCAGCAGCCTTATAGCGGTTCAAGAGACCCAGTACTTC. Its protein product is CASSLIAVQETQYF.

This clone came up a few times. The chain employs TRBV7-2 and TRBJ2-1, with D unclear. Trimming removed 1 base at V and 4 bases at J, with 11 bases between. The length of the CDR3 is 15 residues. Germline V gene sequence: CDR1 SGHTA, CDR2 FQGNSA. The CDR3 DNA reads TGTGCCAGCAGCTTAGACGGCGGTTCTTACAATGAGCAGTTCTTC. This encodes CASSLDGGSYNEQFF. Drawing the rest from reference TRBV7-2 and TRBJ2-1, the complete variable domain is GAGVSQSPSNKVTEKGKDVELRCDPISGHTALYWYRQSLGQGLEFLIYFQGNSAPDKSGLPSDRFSAERTGGSVSTLTIQRTQQEDSAVYLCASSLDGGSYNEQFFGPGTRLTVL.

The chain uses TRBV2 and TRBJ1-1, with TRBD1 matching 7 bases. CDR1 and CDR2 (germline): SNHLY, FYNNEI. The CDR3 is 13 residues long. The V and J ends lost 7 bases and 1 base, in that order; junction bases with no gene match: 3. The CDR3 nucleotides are TGTGCCAGCACGGGACAGCCGAACACTGAAGCTTTCTTT. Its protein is CASTGQPNTEAFF.

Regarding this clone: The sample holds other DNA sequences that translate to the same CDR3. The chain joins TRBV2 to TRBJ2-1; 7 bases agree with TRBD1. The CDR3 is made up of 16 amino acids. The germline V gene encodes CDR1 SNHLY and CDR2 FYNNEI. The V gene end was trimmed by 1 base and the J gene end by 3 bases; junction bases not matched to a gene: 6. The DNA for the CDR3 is TGTGCCAGCAGTGAAGTAAGGGACAGTTACTACAATGAGCAGTTCTTC. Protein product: CASSEVRDSYYNEQFF.

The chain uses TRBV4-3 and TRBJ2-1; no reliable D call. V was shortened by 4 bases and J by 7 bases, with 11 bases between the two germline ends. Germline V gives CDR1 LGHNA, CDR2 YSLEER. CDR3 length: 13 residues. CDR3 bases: TGCGCCAGCAGCCGAAGAACGGAGAATGAGCAGTTCTTC. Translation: CASSRRTENEQFF.

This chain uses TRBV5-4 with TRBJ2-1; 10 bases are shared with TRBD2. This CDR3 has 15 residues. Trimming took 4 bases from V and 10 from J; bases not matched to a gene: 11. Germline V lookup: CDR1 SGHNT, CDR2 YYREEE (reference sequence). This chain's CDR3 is CASSDPPSGSGEQFF. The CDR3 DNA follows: TGTGCCAGCAGCGATCCCCCTAGCGGGAGCGGGGAGCAGTTCTTC.

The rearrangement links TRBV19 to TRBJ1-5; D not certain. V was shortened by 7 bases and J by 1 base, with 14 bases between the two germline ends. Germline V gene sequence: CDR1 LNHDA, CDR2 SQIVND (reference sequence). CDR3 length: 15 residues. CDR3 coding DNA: TGTGCCAGTATTCCCCAAGGTCCAAGCAATCAGCCCCAGCATTTT. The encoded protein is CASIPQGPSNQPQHF.

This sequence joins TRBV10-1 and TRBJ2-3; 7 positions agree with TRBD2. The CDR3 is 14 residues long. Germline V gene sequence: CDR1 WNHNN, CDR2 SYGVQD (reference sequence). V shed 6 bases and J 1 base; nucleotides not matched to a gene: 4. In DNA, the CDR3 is TGCGCCAGCAGCCCCACTAGCGGCACAGATACGCAGTATTTT. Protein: CASSPTSGTDTQYF.

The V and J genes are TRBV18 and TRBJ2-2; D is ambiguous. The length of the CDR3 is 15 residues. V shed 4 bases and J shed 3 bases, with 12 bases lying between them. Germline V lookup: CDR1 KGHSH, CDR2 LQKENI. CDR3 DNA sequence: TGTGCCAGCTCACAAAACAGAGACTACACCGGGGAGCTGTTTTTT. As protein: CASSQNRDYTGELFF.